Shown below are 8 T cell receptor beta chains from a single sample sequenced in a study of T cells in Graves' hyperthyroidism and ophthalmopathy. TCR beta CDR3 regions were amplified from RNA. TCR CDR3 regions were first amplified by RT-PCR with HTBI primers. A single record per CDR3 protein comes from TCRdb applying MiXCR to the multiplex PCR reads. Seen here are fewer than 350,000 distinct CDR3 sequences, over 20% observed once, and the top ten hold 50%. The specimen sequenced was blood. These receptor sequences come from a woman aged 45-65 years with Graves' hyperthyroidism.

This clonotype occurred many times. This sequence joins TRBV2 and TRBJ1-4; D not certain. The V gene lost 7 bases and the J gene lost 8 bases, with 14 bases spanning the gap. Germline CDR1 SNHLY, CDR2 FYNNEI. This CDR3 is built from 13 residues. The CDR3 loop is CASKGQAGEKLFF. The CDR3 DNA reads TGTGCCAGCAAAGGGCAGGCGGGGGAAAAACTGTTTTTT.

The rearrangement links TRBV5-1 to TRBJ2-1; the match to TRBD1 covers 7 bases. The CDR3 runs to 15 residues. Germline trimming cut 1 base from V and 2 bases from J; bases unmatched to any gene: 3. CDR1 is SGHRS and CDR2 is YFSETQ in the germline V gene. Here the CDR3 reads CASSLRGPPYNEQFF. The CDR3 DNA reads as TGCGCCAGCAGCTTGAGGGGGCCACCCTACAATGAGCAGTTCTTC.

This clonotype has a count of ten or more. The genes are TRBV12-3 or TRBV12-4 and TRBJ1-2, with 7 bases identical to TRBD1. This CDR3 has 16 residues. Germline trimming cut 6 bases from V and 2 bases from J; bases unmatched to any gene: 12. CDR3 nucleotide sequence: TGTGCCAGCAGCCGATTGGGCCGGGACAGAAACTATGGCTACACCTTC. This sequence encodes CASSRLGRDRNYGYTF.

The J gene is TRBJ2-5, the V gene TRBV7-3; the match to TRBD1 covers 7 bases. After removal of 3 bases from V and 2 bases from J, the junction contained 6 bases not matched to a gene. This CDR3 is 15 amino acids long. Germline CDR1 and CDR2: SGHTA and FQGTGA. CDR3 in amino acids: CASSLGTAPQETQYF. The CDR3 DNA reads as TGTGCCAGCAGCTTGGGGACAGCGCCTCAAGAGACCCAGTACTTC.

This clonotype was seen repeatedly, ten times or more. The chain combines TRBV11-3 with TRBJ2-1; 8 bases map to TRBD2. Germline V CDR1 and CDR2: SGHNT, YENEEA. This CDR3 region has 15 residues. After removal of 0 bases from V and 9 bases from J, the junction contained 7 bases not matched to a gene. The CDR3 coding sequence is TGTGCCAGCAGCTTAGATCTAATAAGCGGGAGTGAGCAGTTCTTC. Protein product: CASSLDLISGSEQFF.

This clonotype was picked up many times. V gene TRBV7-2 combines with J gene TRBJ1-5; D ambiguous. V was trimmed by 6 bases and J by 4 bases, leaving 10 bases between them. This CDR3 comprises 13 residues. Germline V gene sequence: CDR1 SGHTA, CDR2 FQGNSA. The CDR3 nucleotides read TGTGCCAGCAGTTGGCAGCCGAATCAGCCCCAGCATTTT. Translated, it gives CASSWQPNQPQHF.

The chain's CDR3 is CASNPGQGSYNEQFF. In nucleotides, the CDR3 is TGTGCCAGCAATCCGGGACAGGGCTCCTACAATGAGCAGTTCTTC. The chain uses TRBV6-1 and TRBJ2-1; 9 positions agree with TRBD1. The V gene end was trimmed by 7 bases and the J gene end by 0 bases; junction bases not matched to a gene: 4. The CDR3 loop spans 15 amino acids. CDR1 and CDR2 from the germline V gene are MNHNS and SASEGT.

This clonotype came up many times. Here the CDR3 reads CASRQGDETQYF. The CDR3 coding sequence is TGTGCCAGCAGACAGGGTGACGAGACCCAGTACTTC. The chain links TRBV2 to TRBJ2-5, with D possibly TRBD1 on 6 matching bases. This CDR3 has 12 residues. CDR1 SNHLY and CDR2 FYNNEI come from the germline V gene. V was trimmed by 6 bases and J by 5 bases, leaving 10 bases between them.